This T cell receptor (beta chain) was captured in a study of spatial heterogeneity in lung cancer. Study at large: Consistent detection of more beta-chain than alpha-chain sequences was observed. Study results and limitations: The study found ubiquitous expanded tumor TCRs in blood more at resection than follow-up.

Time point here: sample taken at primary tumor resection. Samples came from roughly 72 TRACERx patients with untreated early-stage lung cancer. Material for sequencing was whole RNA from tumor, nontumor lung or frozen PBMC, left unsorted. Germline CDR1 is LNHDA and CDR2 is SQIVND (reference sequence). V gave up 5 bases and J gave up 8 bases, with 12 bases separating them. The CDR3 consists of 12 residues. This clonotype appeared a few times. The antigen is undetermined. TCRdb analysed the 5' RACE reads with MiXCR anew, one entry per CDR3 protein. The data contain about 40,000 distinct CDR3 sequences, approximately 5.2% of them seen just once; the ten biggest clones take up 20% to 30%.

The V gene is TRBV19, the J gene TRBJ1-2; D is ambiguous. The source material was PBMCs, sampled at surgery. This TCR was sampled from a female donor with early-stage non-small cell lung cancer. CDR3 in amino acids: CASSFRPEGYTF. For the CDR3, the DNA is TGTGCCAGTAGTTTCCGACCCGAGGGCTACACCTTC.